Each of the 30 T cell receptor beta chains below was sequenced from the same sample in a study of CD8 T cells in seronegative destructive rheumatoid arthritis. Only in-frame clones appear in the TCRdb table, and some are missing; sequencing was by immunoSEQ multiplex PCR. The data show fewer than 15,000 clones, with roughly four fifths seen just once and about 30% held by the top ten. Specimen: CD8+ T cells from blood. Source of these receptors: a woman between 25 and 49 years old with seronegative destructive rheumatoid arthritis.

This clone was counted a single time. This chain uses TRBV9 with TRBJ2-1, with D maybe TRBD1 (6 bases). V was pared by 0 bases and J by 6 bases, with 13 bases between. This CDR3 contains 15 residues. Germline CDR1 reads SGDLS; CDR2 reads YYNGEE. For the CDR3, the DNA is TGTGCCAGCAGCGTAGAGGACAGCGTGGTCAATGAGCAGTTCTTC. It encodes CASSVEDSVVNEQFF.

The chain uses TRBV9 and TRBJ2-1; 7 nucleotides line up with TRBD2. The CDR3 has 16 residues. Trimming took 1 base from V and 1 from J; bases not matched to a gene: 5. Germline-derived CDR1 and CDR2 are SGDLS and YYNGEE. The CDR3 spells CASSVTGGYSYNEQFF. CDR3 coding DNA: TGTGCCAGCAGCGTAACGGGGGGTTATTCCTACAATGAGCAGTTCTTC. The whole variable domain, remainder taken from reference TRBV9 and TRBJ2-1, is DSGVTQTPKHLITATGQRVTLRCSPRSGDLSVYWYQQSLDQGLQFLIQYYNGEERAKGNILERFSAQQFPDLHSELNLSSLELGDSALYFCASSVTGGYSYNEQFFGPGTRLTVL.

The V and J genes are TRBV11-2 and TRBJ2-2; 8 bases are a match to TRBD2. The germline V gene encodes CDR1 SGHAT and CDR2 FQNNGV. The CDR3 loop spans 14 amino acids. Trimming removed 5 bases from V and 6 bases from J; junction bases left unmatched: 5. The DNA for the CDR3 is TGTGCCAGCAGCCAAGGGACTAGTCCCGGGGAGCTGTTTTTT. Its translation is CASSQGTSPGELFF.

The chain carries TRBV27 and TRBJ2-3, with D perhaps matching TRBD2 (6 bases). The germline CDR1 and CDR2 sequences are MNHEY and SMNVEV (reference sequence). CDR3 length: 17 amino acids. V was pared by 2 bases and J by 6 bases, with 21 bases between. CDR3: CASSLVGFGGLGDTQYF. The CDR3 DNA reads TGTGCCAGCAGTTTAGTTGGCTTCGGGGGACTCGGGGATACGCAGTATTTT.

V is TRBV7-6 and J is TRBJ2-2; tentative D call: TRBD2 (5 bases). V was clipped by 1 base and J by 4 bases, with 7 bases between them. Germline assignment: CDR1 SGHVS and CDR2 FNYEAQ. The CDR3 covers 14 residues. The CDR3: CASSLDRGTGELFF. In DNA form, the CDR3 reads TGTGCCAGCAGCTTAGATCGGGGCACCGGGGAGCTGTTTTTT.

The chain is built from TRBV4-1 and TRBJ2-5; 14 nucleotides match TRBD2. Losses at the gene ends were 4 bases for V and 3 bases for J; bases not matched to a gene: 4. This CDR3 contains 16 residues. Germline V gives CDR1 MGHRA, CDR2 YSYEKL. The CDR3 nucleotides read TGCGCCAGCAGCCGGGGGACTAGCGGGGGTAAAGAGACCCAGTACTTC. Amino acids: CASSRGTSGGKETQYF.

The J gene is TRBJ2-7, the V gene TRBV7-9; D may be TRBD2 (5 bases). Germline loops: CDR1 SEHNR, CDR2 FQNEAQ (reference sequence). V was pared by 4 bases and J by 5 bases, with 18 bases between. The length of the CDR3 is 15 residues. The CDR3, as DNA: TGTGCCAGCAGCTCCCCCGAGGGTAGGGTCCACGAGCAGTACTTC. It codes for CASSSPEGRVHEQYF. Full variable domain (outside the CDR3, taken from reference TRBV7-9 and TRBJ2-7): DTGVSQNPRHKITKRGQNVTFRCDPISEHNRLYWYRQTLGQGPEFLTYFQNEAQLEKSRLLSDRFSAERPKGSFSTLEIQRTEQGDSAMYLCASSSPEGRVHEQYFGPGTRLTVT.

The CDR3 region is CSVGARQGTVDEQFF. In DNA form, the CDR3 reads TGCAGCGTTGGCGCGAGACAGGGGACGGTGGATGAGCAGTTCTTC. V is TRBV29-1 and J is TRBJ2-1, with TRBD1 matching 8 bases. Per the germline V gene, CDR1 is SQVTM and CDR2 is ANQGSEA. The V gene end was trimmed by 4 bases and the J gene end by 8 bases; junction bases not matched to a gene: 13. The CDR3 is made up of 15 amino acids.

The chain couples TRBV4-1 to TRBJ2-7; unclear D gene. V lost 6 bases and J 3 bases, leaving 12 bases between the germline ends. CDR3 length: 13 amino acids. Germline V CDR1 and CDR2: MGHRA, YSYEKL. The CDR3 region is CASRNLLSYEQYF. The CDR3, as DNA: TGCGCCAGCAGAAATCTCCTCAGCTACGAGCAGTACTTC.

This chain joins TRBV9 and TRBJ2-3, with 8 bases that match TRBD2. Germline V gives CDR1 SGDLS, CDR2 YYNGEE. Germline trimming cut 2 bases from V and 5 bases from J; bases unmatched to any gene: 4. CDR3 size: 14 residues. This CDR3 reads CASSVGRGEDTQYF. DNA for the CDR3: TGTGCCAGCAGCGTGGGGCGGGGGGAAGATACGCAGTATTTT.

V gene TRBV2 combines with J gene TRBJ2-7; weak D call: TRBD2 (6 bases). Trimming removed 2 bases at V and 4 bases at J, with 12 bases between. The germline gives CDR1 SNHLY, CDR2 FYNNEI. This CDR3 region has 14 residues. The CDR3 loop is CASSEYPGEYEQYF. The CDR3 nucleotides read TGTGCCAGCAGTGAATATCCGGGGGAATACGAGCAGTACTTC.

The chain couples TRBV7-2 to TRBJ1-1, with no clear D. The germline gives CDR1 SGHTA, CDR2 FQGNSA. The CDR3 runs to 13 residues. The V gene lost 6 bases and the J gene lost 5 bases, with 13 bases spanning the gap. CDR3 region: CASRGGERTEAFF. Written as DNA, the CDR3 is TGTGCCAGCAGGGGAGGCGAGAGGACTGAAGCTTTCTTT.

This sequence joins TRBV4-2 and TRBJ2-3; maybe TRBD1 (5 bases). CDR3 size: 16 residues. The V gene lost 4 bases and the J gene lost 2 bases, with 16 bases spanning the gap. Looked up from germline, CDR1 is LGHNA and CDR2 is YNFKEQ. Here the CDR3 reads CASSPNEGAHTDTQYF. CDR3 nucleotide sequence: TGTGCCAGCAGCCCCAACGAAGGGGCCCACACAGATACGCAGTATTTT.

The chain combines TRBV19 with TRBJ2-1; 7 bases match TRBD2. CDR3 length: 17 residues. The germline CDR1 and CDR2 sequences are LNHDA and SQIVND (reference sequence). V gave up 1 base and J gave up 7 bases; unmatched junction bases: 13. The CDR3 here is CASSIGARDSGGNEQFF. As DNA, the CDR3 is TGTGCCAGTAGTATAGGGGCAAGGGACTCGGGGGGAAATGAGCAGTTCTTC.

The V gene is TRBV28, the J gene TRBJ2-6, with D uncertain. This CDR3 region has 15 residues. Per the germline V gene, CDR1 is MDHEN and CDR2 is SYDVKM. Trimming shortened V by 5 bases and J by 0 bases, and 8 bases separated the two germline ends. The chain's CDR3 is CASSGSSSGANVLTF. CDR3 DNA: TGTGCCAGCAGTGGCTCCAGCTCTGGGGCCAACGTCCTGACTTTC.

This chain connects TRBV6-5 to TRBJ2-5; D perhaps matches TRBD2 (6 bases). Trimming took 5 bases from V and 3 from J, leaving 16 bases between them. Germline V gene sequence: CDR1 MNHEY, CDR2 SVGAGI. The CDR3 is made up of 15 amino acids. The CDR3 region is CASSPPRGGEETQYF. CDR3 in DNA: TGTGCCAGCAGTCCCCCGCGGGGTGGAGAAGAGACCCAGTACTTC.

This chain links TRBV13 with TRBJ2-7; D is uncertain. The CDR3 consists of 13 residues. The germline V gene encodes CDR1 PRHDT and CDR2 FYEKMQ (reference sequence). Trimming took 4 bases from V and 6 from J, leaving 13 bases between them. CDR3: CASSSGPFSEQYF. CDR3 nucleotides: TGTGCCAGCAGCTCAGGTCCGTTCTCCGAGCAGTACTTC.

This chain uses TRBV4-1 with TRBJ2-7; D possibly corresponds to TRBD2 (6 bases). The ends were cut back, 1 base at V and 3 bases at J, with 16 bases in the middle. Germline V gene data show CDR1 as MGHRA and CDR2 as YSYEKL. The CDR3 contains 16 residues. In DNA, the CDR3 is TGCGCCAGCAGCCAAGGGGTGGGGGGACGTTACTACGAGCAGTACTTC. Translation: CASSQGVGGRYYEQYF.

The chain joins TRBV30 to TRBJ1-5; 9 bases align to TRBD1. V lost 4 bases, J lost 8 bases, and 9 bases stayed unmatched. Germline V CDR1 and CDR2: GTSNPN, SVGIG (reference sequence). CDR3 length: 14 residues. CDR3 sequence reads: CAWTTGGRLEPQHF. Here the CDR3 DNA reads TGTGCCTGGACGACAGGGGGAAGGCTGGAGCCCCAGCATTTT.

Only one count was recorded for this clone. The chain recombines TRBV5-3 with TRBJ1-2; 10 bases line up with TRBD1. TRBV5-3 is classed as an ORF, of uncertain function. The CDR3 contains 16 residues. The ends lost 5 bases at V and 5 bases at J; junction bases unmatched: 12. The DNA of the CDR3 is TGTGCCAGAAGAACCGGGACAGGGGTGTCGAGGTATGGCTACACCTTC. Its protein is CARRTGTGVSRYGYTF.

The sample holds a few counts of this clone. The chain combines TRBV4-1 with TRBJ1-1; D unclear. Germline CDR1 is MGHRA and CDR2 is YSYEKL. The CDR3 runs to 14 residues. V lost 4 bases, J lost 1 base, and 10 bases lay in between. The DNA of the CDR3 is TGCGCCAGCAGCCCTCTGTCTTCGAACACTGAAGCTTTCTTT. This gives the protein CASSPLSSNTEAFF.

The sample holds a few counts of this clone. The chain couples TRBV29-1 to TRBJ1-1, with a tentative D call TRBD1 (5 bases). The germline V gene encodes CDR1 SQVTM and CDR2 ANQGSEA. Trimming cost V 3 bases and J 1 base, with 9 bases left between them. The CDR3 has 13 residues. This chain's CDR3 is CSVDTGTNTEAFF. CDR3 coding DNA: TGCAGCGTTGATACAGGAACGAACACTGAAGCTTTCTTT.

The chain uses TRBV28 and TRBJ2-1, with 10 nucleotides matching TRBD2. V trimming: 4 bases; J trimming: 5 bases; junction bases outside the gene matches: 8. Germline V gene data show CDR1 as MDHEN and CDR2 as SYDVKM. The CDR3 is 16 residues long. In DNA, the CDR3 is TGTGCCAGCAGTTCGGTAGCGGGGGGACTGGACAATGAGCAGTTCTTC. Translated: CASSSVAGGLDNEQFF.

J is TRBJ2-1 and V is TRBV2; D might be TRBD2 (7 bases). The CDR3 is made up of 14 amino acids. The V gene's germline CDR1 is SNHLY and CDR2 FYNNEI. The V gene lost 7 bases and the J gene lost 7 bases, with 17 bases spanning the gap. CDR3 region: CASNTVGGRNEQFF. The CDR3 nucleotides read TGTGCCAGCAATACCGTGGGGGGGCGGAATGAGCAGTTCTTC.

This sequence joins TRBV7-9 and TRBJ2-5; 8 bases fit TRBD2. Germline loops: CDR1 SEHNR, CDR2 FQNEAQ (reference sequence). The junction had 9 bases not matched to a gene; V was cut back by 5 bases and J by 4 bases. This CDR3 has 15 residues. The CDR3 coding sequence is TGTGCCAGCAGCCCCCAAGCGGGGGAGAGAGAGACCCAGTACTTC. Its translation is CASSPQAGERETQYF.

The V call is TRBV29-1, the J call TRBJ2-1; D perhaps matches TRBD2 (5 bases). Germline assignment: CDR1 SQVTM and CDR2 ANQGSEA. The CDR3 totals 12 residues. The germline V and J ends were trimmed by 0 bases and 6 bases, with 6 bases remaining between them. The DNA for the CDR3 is TGCAGCGTTGAAGATGGACTCAATGAGCAGTTCTTC. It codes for CSVEDGLNEQFF.

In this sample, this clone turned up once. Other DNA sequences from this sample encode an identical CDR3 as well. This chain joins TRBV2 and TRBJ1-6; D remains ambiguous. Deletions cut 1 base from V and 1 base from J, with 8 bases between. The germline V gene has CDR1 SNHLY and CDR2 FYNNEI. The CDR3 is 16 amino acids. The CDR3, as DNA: TGTGCCAGCAGTGAAGTCGGGGAATCCTATAATTCACCCCTCCACTTT. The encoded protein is CASSEVGESYNSPLHF.

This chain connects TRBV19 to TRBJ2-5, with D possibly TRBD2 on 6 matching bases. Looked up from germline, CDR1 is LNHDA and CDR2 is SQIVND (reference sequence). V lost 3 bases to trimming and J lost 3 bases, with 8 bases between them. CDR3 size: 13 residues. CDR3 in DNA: TGTGCCAGTAGTATCTGGGGGGAAGAGACCCAGTACTTC. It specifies CASSIWGEETQYF.

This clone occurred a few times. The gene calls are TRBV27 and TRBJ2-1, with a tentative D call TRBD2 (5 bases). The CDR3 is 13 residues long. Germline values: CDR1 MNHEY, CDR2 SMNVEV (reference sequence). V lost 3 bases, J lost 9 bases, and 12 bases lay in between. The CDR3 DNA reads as TGTGCCAGCAGTTTCACTGCAGGAGGTGAGCAGTTCTTC. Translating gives CASSFTAGGEQFF.

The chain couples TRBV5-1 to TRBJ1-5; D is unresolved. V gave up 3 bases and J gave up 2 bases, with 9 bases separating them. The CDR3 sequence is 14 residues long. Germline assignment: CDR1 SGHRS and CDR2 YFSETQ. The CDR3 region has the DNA TGCGCCAGCAGCTCAGGCCCCGGCAATCAGCCCCAGCATTTT. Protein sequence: CASSSGPGNQPQHF. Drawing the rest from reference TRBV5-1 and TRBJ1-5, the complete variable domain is KAGVTQTPRYLIKTRGQQVTLSCSPISGHRSVSWYQQTPGQGLQFLFEYFSETQRNKGNFPGRFSGRQFSNSRSEMNVSTLELGDSALYLCASSSGPGNQPQHFGDGTRLSIL.